This section outlines one T cell receptor (beta chain) sequence together with its context. What it binds is not known. The V gene's germline CDR1 is DFQATT and CDR2 SNEGSKA (reference sequence). The CDR3 is made up of 16 amino acids. The V gene end was trimmed by 1 base and the J gene end by 4 bases; junction bases not matched to a gene: 8. A single record per CDR3 protein comes from TCRdb applying MiXCR to the 5' RACE reads. Among 500,000 to 650,000 distinct CDR3 sequences listed, around 16% were seen once. This entry is derived from a study of T cells after yellow fever vaccination. Study information: Those fractions that held only low numbers of cells were prepared using the SMART-Seq v4 Ultra Low Input RNA kit.

General observations from the study: Compared with primary, the secondary response was weaker and peaked at day 5, not 15. Clones that expanded after primary vaccination mostly reappeared after the booster (approximately 96% CD4, about 91% CD8).

The chain recombines TRBV20-1 with TRBJ1-4; 8 bases line up with TRBD1. The receptor comes from a man aged 18 to 29 who received the YFV17D yellow fever vaccine. The starting material was PBMCs, obtained less than 6 days after the first yellow fever vaccination. DNA of the CDR3: TGCAGTGCTAGAGGGAGGACAGGGTACGATAATGAAAAACTGTTTTTT. This codes for CSARGRTGYDNEKLFF.